This note documents a single TCR beta chain sequence. These data are taken from a study of blood T cell repertoires in COVID-19. This table comes from immunoSEQ multiplex PCR, and its TCRdb copy is limited to in-frame clones, with some not included. The table records more than 55,000 clones, about 90% of them present only once. The CDR3 spans 14 residues. V lost 6 bases, J lost 7 bases, and 7 bases stayed unmatched. Germline CDR1 is LGHNA and CDR2 is YNFKEQ. This TCR derives from a man aged 60-69 years with acute or convalescent COVID-19. The V and J genes are TRBV4-2 and TRBJ1-2, with TRBD1 matching over 11 bases. The material sequenced was peripheral blood. The CDR3 sequence: CASSRDRGSGGYTF. CDR3 DNA: TGTGCCAGCAGTCGGGACAGGGGGTCGGGTGGCTACACCTTC.